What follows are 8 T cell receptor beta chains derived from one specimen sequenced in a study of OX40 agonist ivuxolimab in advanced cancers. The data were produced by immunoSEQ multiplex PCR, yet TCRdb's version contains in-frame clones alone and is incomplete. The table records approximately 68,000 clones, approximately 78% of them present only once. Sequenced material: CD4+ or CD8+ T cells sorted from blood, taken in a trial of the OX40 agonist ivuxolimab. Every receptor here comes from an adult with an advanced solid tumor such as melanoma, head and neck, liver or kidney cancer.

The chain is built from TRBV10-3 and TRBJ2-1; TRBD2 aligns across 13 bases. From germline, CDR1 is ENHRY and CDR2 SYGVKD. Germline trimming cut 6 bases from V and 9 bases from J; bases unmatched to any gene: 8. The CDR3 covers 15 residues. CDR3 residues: CAIRDTSGGAVEQFF. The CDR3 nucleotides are TGTGCCATCAGAGACACTAGCGGGGGGGCGGTTGAGCAGTTCTTC.

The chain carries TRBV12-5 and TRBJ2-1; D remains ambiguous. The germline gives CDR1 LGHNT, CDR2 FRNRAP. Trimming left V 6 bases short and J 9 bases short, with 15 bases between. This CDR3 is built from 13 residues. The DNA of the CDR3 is TGTGCTAGTGGCCCCCTGGAAAAGGTTGAGCAGTTCTTC. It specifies CASGPLEKVEQFF.

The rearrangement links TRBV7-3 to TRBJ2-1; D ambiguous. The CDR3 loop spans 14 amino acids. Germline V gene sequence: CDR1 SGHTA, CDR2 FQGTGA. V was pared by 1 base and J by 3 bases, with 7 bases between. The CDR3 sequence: CASSLNTVYNEQFF. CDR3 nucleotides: TGTGCCAGCAGCTTAAATACAGTCTACAATGAGCAGTTCTTC.

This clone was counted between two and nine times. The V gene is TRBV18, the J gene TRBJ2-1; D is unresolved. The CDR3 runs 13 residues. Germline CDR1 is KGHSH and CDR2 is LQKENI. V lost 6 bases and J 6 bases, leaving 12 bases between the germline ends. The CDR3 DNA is TGTGCCAGCTCCCCGGCAAATTTCAATGAGCAGTTCTTC. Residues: CASSPANFNEQFF.

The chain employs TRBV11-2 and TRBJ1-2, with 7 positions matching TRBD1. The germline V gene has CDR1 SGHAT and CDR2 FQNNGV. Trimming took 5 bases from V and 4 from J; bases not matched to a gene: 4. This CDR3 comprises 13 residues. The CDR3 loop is CASSLGTAYGYTF. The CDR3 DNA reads TGTGCCAGCAGCCTCGGGACAGCCTATGGCTACACCTTC.

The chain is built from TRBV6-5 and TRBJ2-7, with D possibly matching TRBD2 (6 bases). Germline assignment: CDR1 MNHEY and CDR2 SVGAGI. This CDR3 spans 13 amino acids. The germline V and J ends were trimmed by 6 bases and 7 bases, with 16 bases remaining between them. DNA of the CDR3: TGTGCCAGCAGGGCGGGCCCTCGGGGGGAGCAGTACTTC. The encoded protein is CASRAGPRGEQYF.

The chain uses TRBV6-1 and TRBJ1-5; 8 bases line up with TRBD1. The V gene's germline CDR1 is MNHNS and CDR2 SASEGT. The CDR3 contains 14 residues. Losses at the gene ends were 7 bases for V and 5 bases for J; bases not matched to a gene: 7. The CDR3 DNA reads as TGTGCCAGCATTCCGACAGGGGCGGATCAGCCCCAGCATTTT. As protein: CASIPTGADQPQHF.

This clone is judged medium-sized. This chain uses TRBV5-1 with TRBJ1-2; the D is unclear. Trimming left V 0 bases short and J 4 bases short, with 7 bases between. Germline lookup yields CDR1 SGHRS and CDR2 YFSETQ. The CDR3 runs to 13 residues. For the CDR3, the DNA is TGCGCCAGCAGCTTGGAACAGCCCTATGGCTACACCTTC. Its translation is CASSLEQPYGYTF.